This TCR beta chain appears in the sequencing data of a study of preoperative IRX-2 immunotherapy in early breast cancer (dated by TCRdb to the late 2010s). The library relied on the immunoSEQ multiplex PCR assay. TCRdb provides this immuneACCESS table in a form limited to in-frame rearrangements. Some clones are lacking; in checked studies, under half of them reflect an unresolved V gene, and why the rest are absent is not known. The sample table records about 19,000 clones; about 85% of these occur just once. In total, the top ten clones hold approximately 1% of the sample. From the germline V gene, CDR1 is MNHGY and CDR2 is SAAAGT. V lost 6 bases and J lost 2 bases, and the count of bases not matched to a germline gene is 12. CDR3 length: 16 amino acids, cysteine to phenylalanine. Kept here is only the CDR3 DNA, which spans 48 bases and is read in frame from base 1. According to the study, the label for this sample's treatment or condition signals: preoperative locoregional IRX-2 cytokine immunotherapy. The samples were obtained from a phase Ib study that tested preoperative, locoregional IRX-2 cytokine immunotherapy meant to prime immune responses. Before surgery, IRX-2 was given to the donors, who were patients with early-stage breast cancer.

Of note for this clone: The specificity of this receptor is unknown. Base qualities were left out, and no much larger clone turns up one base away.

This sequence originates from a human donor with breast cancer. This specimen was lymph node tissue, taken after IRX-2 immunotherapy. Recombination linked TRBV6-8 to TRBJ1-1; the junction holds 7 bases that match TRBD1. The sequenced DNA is TGTGCCAGCAGCCGAGGGACAGCTTACAGCAACACTGAAGCTTTCTTT. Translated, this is CASSRGTAYSNTEAFF.